This is a list of T cell receptor beta chains from one sample in a study of sequential checkpoint blockade in melanoma. Repertoires were generated with immunoSEQ multiplex PCR, while TCRdb's copy carries only in-frame clones and drops some. This sample has about 20,000 clones, with roughly four fifths found just once. Sequencing was performed on CD8+ T cells sorted from blood (inferred from file names), taken from a patient given nivolumab and ipilimumab in sequence. The receptor set was obtained from a human donor with melanoma. CDR3s include the opening cysteine and the closing phenylalanine or tryptophan. Fields, in order: clone size, D gene, V gene, J gene, CDR3 length, CDR3 protein, CDR3 DNA. A D gene is named only where the DNA matches it firmly. The size entry is marked missing in some rows and otherwise reads once, few, many or a size class.

-,TRBD1,TRBV4-2,TRBJ2-7,15,CASSNAGTGGHEQYF,TGTGCCAGCAGCAACGCCGGGACAGGGGGCCACGAGCAGTACTTC
-,TRBD2,TRBV5-6,TRBJ2-2,19,CASSLGRRLVGGAPGELFF,TGTGCCAGCAGCTTGGGGAGGCGTCTCGTCGGGGGGGCCCCCGGGGAGCTGTTTTTT
-,-,TRBV28,TRBJ2-3,15,CASSTGGPSTDTQYF,TGTGCCAGCAGTACCGGGGGGCCGAGCACAGATACGCAGTATTTT
few,-,TRBV5-1,TRBJ1-4,14,CASSLAAGDSELFF,TGCGCCAGCAGCTTGGCTGCAGGGGATTCGGAACTGTTTTTT
-,TRBD1,TRBV27,TRBJ1-6,14,CASSWDRVNSPLHF,TGTGCCAGCAGCTGGGACAGGGTGAATTCACCCCTCCACTTT
once,TRBD1,TRBV27,TRBJ1-2,13,CASTKTGEDGYTF,TGTGCCAGCACTAAAACAGGGGAGGACGGCTACACCTTC
once,-,TRBV15,TRBJ1-4,15,CATSRDRSPAEKLFF,TGTGCCACCAGCAGAGATCGGAGTCCGGCTGAAAAACTGTTTTTT
-,-,TRBV1,TRBJ2-7,19,CTSSQDVCVTLARLYEQYF,TGCACCAGCAGCCAAGATGTTTGCGTTACACTAGCGCGCCTCTACGAGCAGTACTTC
-,-,TRBV5-1,TRBJ2-3,10,CATRADTQYF,TGCGCCACCCGAGCGGATACGCAGTATTTT
few,TRBD1,TRBV30,TRBJ1-5,13,CAWGGQGLQPQHF,TGTGCCTGGGGCGGACAGGGCTTGCAGCCCCAGCATTTT
-,TRBD2,TRBV4-1,TRBJ2-7,15,CASSQGLAAAYEQYF,TGCGCCAGCAGCCAGGGACTAGCGGCCGCCTACGAGCAGTACTTC
-,-,TRBV9,TRBJ1-5,14,CASSVGTSNQPQHF,TGTGCCAGCAGCGTAGGGACTTCCAATCAGCCCCAGCATTTT
-,-,TRBV4-3,TRBJ2-5,17,CASSQAWEGGYQETQYF,TGCGCCAGCAGCCAAGCTTGGGAGGGGGGGTACCAAGAGACCCAGTACTTC
few,TRBD2,TRBV19,TRBJ2-7,14,CASSPPGLAYEQYF,TGTGCCAGTAGTCCTCCTGGACTAGCGTACGAGCAGTACTTC
once,-,TRBV4-2,TRBJ1-4,19,CASSQEFPAQGLDNEKLFF,TGTGCCAGCAGCCAAGAATTTCCGGCTCAGGGGCTTGATAATGAAAAACTGTTTTTT
-,-,TRBV29-1,TRBJ1-2,14,CSVGQARVHDGYTF,TGCAGCGTTGGTCAGGCGCGGGTACATGATGGCTACACCTTC
-,TRBD2,TRBV27,TRBJ2-1,14,CASSTSGGYNEQFF,TGTGCCAGCAGTACTAGCGGGGGATACAATGAGCAGTTCTTC
few,-,TRBV7-2,TRBJ1-2,16,CASSLRHGVLADGYTF,TGTGCCAGCAGCTTACGGCATGGAGTTTTGGCGGATGGCTACACCTTC
-,-,TRBV28,TRBJ1-5,13,CASRRASNQPQHF,TGTGCCAGTCGGAGGGCTAGCAATCAGCCCCAGCATTTT
-,-,TRBV7-3,TRBJ2-1,15,CASSNAGSPGNEQFF,TGTGCCAGCAGCAACGCAGGTTCCCCAGGCAATGAGCAGTTCTTC
-,TRBD2,TRBV9,TRBJ2-7,15,CASSQGGGPHYEQYF,TGTGCCAGCAGCCAGGGCGGGGGACCCCACTACGAGCAGTACTTC
-,-,TRBV5-1,TRBJ1-1,14,CASSFRGLNTEAFF,TGCGCCAGCAGCTTCCGGGGGTTGAACACTGAAGCTTTCTTT
-,-,TRBV28,TRBJ2-1,11,CASTTGDEQFF,TGTGCCAGCACCACGGGGGATGAGCAGTTCTTC
-,TRBD1,TRBV7-2,TRBJ1-5,17,CASSLEGAGGSNQPQHF,TGTGCCAGCAGCTTAGAGGGGGCAGGGGGGAGCAATCAGCCCCAGCATTTT
-,TRBD1,TRBV15,TRBJ1-2,16,CATSTFNRDRIYGYTF,TGTGCCACCAGCACTTTCAACCGGGACAGAATCTATGGCTACACCTTC
medium-sized,TRBD2,TRBV19,TRBJ2-3,16,CASGLAGGSNTDTQYF,TGTGCCAGTGGACTAGCGGGGGGTAGTAACACAGATACGCAGTATTTT
-,-,TRBV7-9,TRBJ1-2,13,CASSLEAGPSYTF,TGTGCCAGCAGCTTAGAGGCAGGTCCTAGCTACACCTTC